This TCR beta chain derives from a study of T cells in Graves' hyperthyroidism and ophthalmopathy. What was amplified from RNA transcripts were TCR beta CDR3 regions. The study used the HTBI primer set for a first-round RT-PCR of the TCR CDR3. TCRdb re-derived calls from the multiplex PCR reads in MiXCR, one entry per CDR3 protein. The table shows around 690,000 distinct CDR3 sequences, with roughly 20% occurring only once. Germline CDR1 KGHDR, CDR2 SFDVKD. This CDR3 has 14 residues. The ends were cut back, 3 bases at V and 4 bases at J, with 9 bases in the middle. Input material: blood. This chain links TRBV24-1 with TRBJ2-1; D is possibly TRBD2 (6 bases). This sequence originates from a man aged 25 to 40 with Graves' ophthalmopathy. CDR3 amino acids: CATSDRAGYNEQFF. For the CDR3, the DNA is TGTGCCACCAGTGATCGGGCGGGGTACAATGAGCAGTTCTTC.